The T cell receptor (beta chain) described here comes from a study of cytomegalovirus exposure and HLA in healthy donors. Broader study findings: The authors judged a highly shared variant cluster likely a sequencing artifact.

The CDR3 runs to 18 residues. The germline V gene encodes CDR1 SGHVS and CDR2 FQNEAQ. V gave up 5 bases and J gave up 3 bases; unmatched junction bases: 12. PCR amplification relied on 60 Vbeta primers (plus 13 Jbeta primers). TCRdb's copy holds only in-frame clones and misses some; the assay was immunoSEQ multiplex PCR. The top ten clones hold over 1.5% of a sample with around 170,000 clones, approximately 88% of them seen once. As regards this clone: Its antigen is unknown.

This clonotype originated in a woman aged 18-29 years in good health and CMV-seronegative. The sequenced sample was PBMCs. The chain has TRBV7-8 and TRBJ2-2; 10 bases map to TRBD1. CDR3 protein: CASSRIRDRGPDTGELFF. Here the CDR3 DNA reads TGTGCCAGCAGCCGAATCCGGGACAGGGGCCCGGACACCGGGGAGCTGTTTTTT. Full variable domain (rest looked up from reference TRBV7-8 and TRBJ2-2): GAGVSQSPRYKVAKRGQDVALRCDPISGHVSLFWYQQALGQGPEFLTYFQNEAQLDKSGLPSDRFFAERPEGSVSTLKIQRTQQEDSAVYLCASSRIRDRGPDTGELFFGEGSRLTVL.